Below, 9 T cell receptor beta chains from the same sample are listed, as sequenced in a study of blood T cells in healthy people across ages. A J-beta primer mix and a sample-barcoded 5' primer were used in a second PCR of roughly 6 to 11 cycles. From the 5' RACE reads, TCRdb called clonotypes with MiXCR, one entry per CDR3 protein. There are around 1,700,000 distinct CDR3 sequences in the sample; roughly 30% occur only once, and 7.7% lies in the top ten. The sequenced material came from blood. The origin of the receptors is a woman in her 30s in good health.

This clonotype appeared once. The V call is TRBV7-2, the J call TRBJ1-2; 7 bases fit TRBD1. There are 14 residues in the CDR3. Germline CDR1 reads SGHTA; CDR2 reads FQGNSA. V lost 7 bases to trimming and J lost 5 bases; unmatched junction nucleotides: 10. The CDR3 nucleotides are TGTGCCAGCATCCTGGACAGGTCTACTTATGGCTACACCTTC. This gives the protein CASILDRSTYGYTF. Full variable domain (rest looked up from reference TRBV7-2 and TRBJ1-2): GAGVSQSPSNKVTEKGKDVELRCDPISGHTALYWYRQSLGQGLEFLIYFQGNSAPDKSGLPSDRFSAERTGGSVSTLTIQRTQQEDSAVYLCASILDRSTYGYTFGSGTRLTVV.

This rearrangement joins TRBV4-2 to TRBJ2-3; no clear D. The V end lost 0 bases, the J end lost 3 bases, and 10 bases lay between the germline ends. There are 15 residues in the CDR3. Germline values: CDR1 LGHNA, CDR2 YNFKEQ. The CDR3 nucleotides are TGTGCCAGCAGCCAAGACGGAATAGTGACAGATACGCAGTATTTT. Translating it yields CASSQDGIVTDTQYF.

The chain uses TRBV12-3 or TRBV12-4 and TRBJ1-2, with a possible D match to TRBD1 (6 bases). The CDR3 contains 13 residues. V gave up 2 bases and J gave up 8 bases, with 12 bases separating them. Written as DNA, the CDR3 is TGTGCCAGCAGTTTACGGAACAGGGCGGGCTACACCTTC. Translated, it gives CASSLRNRAGYTF.

This clonotype turned up a few times. V usage is TRBV18 and J usage is TRBJ1-1; D is perhaps TRBD1 (6 bases). This CDR3 has 14 amino acids. Looked up from germline, CDR1 is KGHSH and CDR2 is LQKENI. The germline V and J ends were trimmed by 2 bases and 5 bases, with 12 bases remaining between them. CDR3 in DNA: TGTGCCAGCTCACCAAACAGGGAGGAAACTGAAGCTTTCTTT. This codes for CASSPNREETEAFF.

The chain is built from TRBV11-2 and TRBJ2-6; D gene unclear. Germline CDR1 is SGHAT and CDR2 is FQNNGV. V lost 0 bases to trimming and J lost 2 bases, with 17 bases between them. There are 19 residues in the CDR3. CDR3 loop: CASSLDRVLISTGANVLTF. The CDR3 DNA follows: TGTGCCAGCAGCTTAGATCGGGTCCTAATAAGCACTGGGGCCAACGTCCTGACTTTC.

The chain couples TRBV7-9 to TRBJ2-1, with 10 bases fitting TRBD2. This CDR3 spans 16 amino acids. After removal of 1 base from V and 9 bases from J, the junction contained 9 bases not matched to a gene. Germline V CDR1 and CDR2: SEHNR, FQNEAQ (reference sequence). The CDR3 DNA is TGTGCCAGCAGCTTAGTAAAGCGGGAGGGCCCTCGTGAGCAGTTCTTC. Amino acid sequence: CASSLVKREGPREQFF.

The CDR3 DNA reads as TGCAGCGTTGTCTCCGGGGGAACAGATACGCAGTATTTT. This sequence encodes CSVVSGGTDTQYF. This rearrangement joins TRBV29-1 to TRBJ2-3; D may be TRBD2 (6 bases). The CDR3 extends over 13 amino acids. V was clipped by 4 bases and J by 3 bases, with 11 bases between them. Germline V gene sequence: CDR1 SQVTM, CDR2 ANQGSEA.

The chain carries TRBV11-2 and TRBJ1-1, with D unresolved. The V gene's germline CDR1 is SGHAT and CDR2 FQNNGV. V dropped 2 bases and J dropped 4 bases, with 11 bases sitting between them. There are 14 residues in the CDR3. Written as DNA, the CDR3 is TGTGCCAGCAGCTTATTGTGGGAGGGCACTGAAGCTTTCTTT. Translating gives CASSLLWEGTEAFF.

This clonotype was counted between two and nine times. V gene TRBV20-1 combines with J gene TRBJ2-1; D unresolved. CDR3 length: 13 residues. Trimming took off 6 bases at V and 6 bases at J, with 15 bases between the two ends. Per germline, CDR1 DFQATT and CDR2 SNEGSKA (reference sequence). The CDR3 nucleotides read TGCAGTGCACAGCCTACCCCGGGCAATGAGCAGTTCTTC. It codes for CSAQPTPGNEQFF.